Following are 30 T cell receptor beta chains from one sample sequenced in a study of T cells after yellow fever vaccination. TCRdb ran MiXCR on the 5' RACE reads and lists one entry per CDR3 protein. Seen here are about 350,000 distinct CDR3 sequences, around 12% observed once, and the top ten hold roughly 3.1%. Sequenced here: CD4+ T cells sorted from PBMCs, sampled 15 days after the yellow fever booster vaccination. The receptors here all came from a man between 18 and 29 years old who received the YFV17D yellow fever vaccine.

V and J are TRBV20-1 and TRBJ1-1; D gene uncertain. Germline V gene data show CDR1 as DFQATT and CDR2 as SNEGSKA (reference sequence). The CDR3 spans 10 residues. The V end was cut by 2 bases, the J end by 10 bases, with 8 bases between. The CDR3 protein is CSARKWRAFF. The CDR3 nucleotides read TGCAGTGCTAGAAAGTGGCGAGCTTTCTTT.

The V and J genes are TRBV3-1 and TRBJ1-2; no firm D call. This CDR3 contains 13 residues. In germline, CDR1 is LGHDT, CDR2 YNNKEL (reference sequence). V lost 4 bases and J 3 bases, leaving 9 bases between the germline ends. This CDR3 reads CASSPRADYGYTF. The CDR3 DNA reads as TGTGCCAGCAGCCCTCGGGCAGACTATGGCTACACCTTC.

This clonotype was recorded a few times. This sequence joins TRBV7-9 and TRBJ2-7, with a tentative D call TRBD1 (5 bases). V lost 8 bases, J lost 5 bases, and 7 bases lay in between. CDR1 and CDR2 from the germline V gene are SEHNR and FQNEAQ (reference sequence). The CDR3 runs 10 residues. The CDR3 DNA sequence: TGTGCCAGCGCAGGGAACGAGCAGTACGTC. This codes for CASAGNEQYV.

This clonotype came up a few times. This chain connects TRBV6-2 or TRBV6-3 to TRBJ2-1; tentatively, D is TRBD2 (5 bases). This CDR3 comprises 15 residues. Trimming took off 7 bases at V and 2 bases at J, with 15 bases between the two ends. Germline-derived CDR1 and CDR2 are MNHEY and SVGEGT. CDR3 sequence: CASTQRRAAYNEQFF. The CDR3 DNA sequence: TGTGCCAGCACCCAGCGGCGGGCGGCCTACAATGAGCAGTTCTTC.

This clonotype was recorded at least ten times. V gene TRBV18 combines with J gene TRBJ2-1, with 11 bases fitting TRBD2. The germline CDR1 and CDR2 sequences are KGHSH and LQKENI. The CDR3 runs to 16 residues. V was clipped by 2 bases and J by 5 bases; unmatched bases: 5. In DNA, the CDR3 is TGTGCCAGCTCACCAACTAGCGGGGGAACAAACAATGAGCAGTTCTTC. Amino acid sequence: CASSPTSGGTNNEQFF.

The CDR3, as DNA: TGTGCCAGCAGCGCCCGGACAGGGGTCACAGATACGCAGTATTTT. Protein sequence: CASSARTGVTDTQYF. The V call is TRBV7-9, the J call TRBJ2-3, with 9 bases that match TRBD1. The CDR3 is 15 residues long. From germline, CDR1 is SEHNR and CDR2 FQNEAQ (reference sequence). V shed 5 bases, J shed 2 bases, and the junction held 5 bases outside the gene matches.

This clonotype was detected ten times or more. This rearrangement joins TRBV7-9 to TRBJ2-4; weak D call: TRBD2 (6 bases). Germline V gives CDR1 SEHNR, CDR2 FQNEAQ (reference sequence). There are 17 residues in the CDR3. The germline V and J ends were trimmed by 4 bases and 0 bases, with 16 bases remaining between them. In nucleotides, the CDR3 is TGTGCCAGCAGCTCCGAAGGGACTGCCCTAGCCAAAAACATTCAGTACTTC. Protein: CASSSEGTALAKNIQYF.

The chain links TRBV25-1 to TRBJ2-1, with 10 bases aligning to TRBD2. The CDR3 loop spans 16 amino acids. Losses at the gene ends were 1 base for V and 4 bases for J; bases not matched to a gene: 4. Germline V gives CDR1 MGHDK, CDR2 SYGVNS. For the CDR3, the DNA is TGTGCCAGCAGTGAATCCCCAGCGGGGGGGTACAATGAGCAGTTCTTC. Translation gives CASSESPAGGYNEQFF.

The table lists this clonotype with a few counts. This rearrangement joins TRBV7-2 to TRBJ2-1; possible D gene TRBD2, 6 bases. Germline V lookup: CDR1 SGHTA, CDR2 FQGNSA. V lost 5 bases and J 0 bases, leaving 11 bases between the germline ends. The CDR3 sequence is 15 residues long. This CDR3 reads CASSPRDRSYNEQFF. As DNA, the CDR3 is TGTGCCAGCAGCCCGCGGGACCGCTCCTACAATGAGCAGTTCTTC.

This chain joins TRBV6-2 or TRBV6-3 and TRBJ2-1, with TRBD1 matching over 8 bases. Germline CDR1 and CDR2: MNHEY and SVGEGT. This CDR3 is 16 amino acids long. Trimming took 5 bases from V and 10 from J; bases not matched to a gene: 16. Here the CDR3 DNA reads TGTGCCAGCAGTCCCGCGGGGCAGGGGGCCTCGGTGGAGCAGTTCTTC. Encoded protein: CASSPAGQGASVEQFF.

This rearrangement joins TRBV5-1 to TRBJ2-5; D is ambiguous. Trimming stripped 4 bases from V and 0 bases from J, with 10 bases between. Germline V lookup: CDR1 SGHRS, CDR2 YFSETQ. The CDR3 extends over 14 amino acids. CDR3 nucleotides: TGCGCCAGCAGCCCTGGGTCCAACCAAGAGACCCAGTACTTC. Translation gives CASSPGSNQETQYF. The full variable domain, rest sourced from reference TRBV5-1 and TRBJ2-5, is KAGVTQTPRYLIKTRGQQVTLSCSPISGHRSVSWYQQTPGQGLQFLFEYFSETQRNKGNFPGRFSGRQFSNSRSEMNVSTLELGDSALYLCASSPGSNQETQYFGPGTRLLVL.

This clonotype was picked up a small number of times. This chain uses TRBV12-5 with TRBJ1-6, with D hard to call. This CDR3 has 14 residues. Germline CDR1 reads LGHNT; CDR2 reads FRNRAP. The V end was cut by 7 bases, the J end by 2 bases, with 9 bases between. CDR3: CASALDTYNSPLHF. The CDR3 nucleotides are TGTGCTAGTGCCCTTGACACCTATAATTCACCCCTCCACTTT.

This clonotype was seen more than once but under ten times. The V call is TRBV29-1, the J call TRBJ1-5, with a weak D call TRBD1 (5 bases). CDR3 size: 13 residues. Germline CDR1 SQVTM, CDR2 ANQGSEA. V was cut by 5 bases and J by 5 bases, with 13 bases left in between. CDR3 region: CSVSGTVDQPQHF. DNA for the CDR3: TGCAGCGTTAGTGGGACGGTTGATCAGCCCCAGCATTTT.

This clonotype was counted many times. The chain employs TRBV5-1 and TRBJ2-3; TRBD2 matches 9 bases. The germline V gene has CDR1 SGHRS and CDR2 YFSETQ. The junction had 18 bases not matched to a gene; V was cut back by 0 bases and J by 7 bases. This CDR3 comprises 19 residues. CDR3 DNA: TGCGCCAGCAGCTTGGCCCTCCTTGTGAGCGGGGGGTCTACAAATACGCAGTATTTT. This codes for CASSLALLVSGGSTNTQYF. The full variable domain, completed using reference TRBV5-1 and TRBJ2-3, is KAGVTQTPRYLIKTRGQQVTLSCSPISGHRSVSWYQQTPGQGLQFLFEYFSETQRNKGNFPGRFSGRQFSNSRSEMNVSTLELGDSALYLCASSLALLVSGGSTNTQYFGPGTRLTVL.

This clonotype showed up just a few times. The V and J genes are TRBV5-1 and TRBJ2-2; no reliable D call. This CDR3 has 17 amino acids. V dropped 0 bases and J dropped 3 bases, with 15 bases sitting between them. The germline gives CDR1 SGHRS, CDR2 YFSETQ. The CDR3 DNA is TGCGCCAGCAGCTTGGGGCCCGAATTCAGTCACACCGGGGAGCTGTTTTTT. It yields the protein CASSLGPEFSHTGELFF. The whole variable domain, remainder taken from reference TRBV5-1 and TRBJ2-2, is KAGVTQTPRYLIKTRGQQVTLSCSPISGHRSVSWYQQTPGQGLQFLFEYFSETQRNKGNFPGRFSGRQFSNSRSEMNVSTLELGDSALYLCASSLGPEFSHTGELFFGEGSRLTVL.

In the case of this clonotype: Given a much more abundant clone one base away, this may be a read error. The rearrangement uses TRBV7-2 and TRBJ1-5; tentatively, D is TRBD1 (5 bases). Germline V lookup: CDR1 SGHTA, CDR2 FQGNSA. The CDR3 sequence is 15 residues long. V was trimmed by 5 bases and J by 0 bases, leaving 11 bases between them. CDR3 residues: CASSVRQGSNQPQHF. CDR3 coding DNA: TGTGCCAGCAGCGTACGCCAGGGTAGCAATCAGCCCCAGCATTTT.

This clonotype has a handful of counts. The V gene is TRBV5-6, the J gene TRBJ1-4; 8 positions agree with TRBD1. V lost 2 bases and J lost 7; bases outside the gene matches: 4. The germline V gene has CDR1 SGHDT and CDR2 YYEEEE. CDR3 length: 14 residues. In nucleotides, the CDR3 is TGTGCCAGCAGCTTCGGACAGGGTTCTGAAAAACTGTTTTTT. Its translation is CASSFGQGSEKLFF.

V usage is TRBV29-1 and J usage is TRBJ2-3; a possible D gene is TRBD2 (6 bases). V lost 2 bases, J lost 3 bases, and 12 bases lay in between. CDR3 length: 14 residues. Germline V CDR1 and CDR2: SQVTM, ANQGSEA. CDR3 residues: CSVERFSGTDTQYF. In DNA, the CDR3 is TGCAGCGTTGAACGTTTCAGCGGGACAGATACGCAGTATTTT.

The chain joins TRBV29-1 to TRBJ2-6, with D unresolved. The CDR3 extends over 13 amino acids. V was clipped by 7 bases and J by 2 bases, with 9 bases between them. From germline, CDR1 is SQVTM and CDR2 ANQGSEA. Here the CDR3 reads CSASQPGANVLTF. In nucleotides, the CDR3 is TGCAGCGCCAGTCAACCTGGGGCCAACGTCCTGACTTTC.

This clonotype was picked up one time. Written as DNA, the CDR3 is TGTGCCAGCAGCCCAGGGGGCGGGGGGAGGTCTCGAAGCATTCAGTACTTC. This encodes CASSPGGGGRSRSIQYF. The V and J genes are TRBV7-2 and TRBJ2-4; D assignment may be TRBD1 or TRBD2 (8 bases each). CDR3 size: 17 residues. Germline CDR1 reads SGHTA; CDR2 reads FQGNSA. V was clipped by 5 bases and J by 9 bases, with 26 bases between them.

The chain employs TRBV6-2 or TRBV6-3 and TRBJ1-1; no reliable D call. The germline V gene has CDR1 MNHEY and CDR2 SVGEGT. V dropped 3 bases and J dropped 4 bases, with 9 bases sitting between them. The CDR3 spans 13 residues. CDR3 sequence (DNA): TGTGCCAGCAGTTATCTATACACCACTGAAGCTTTCTTT. It yields the protein CASSYLYTTEAFF.

V usage is TRBV5-1 and J usage is TRBJ2-1; 11 bases are a match to TRBD1. CDR1 SGHRS and CDR2 YFSETQ come from the germline V gene. J was trimmed by 7 bases and V by 1 base; bases with no gene match: 7. This CDR3 comprises 16 residues. DNA for the CDR3: TGCGCCAGCAGCTTGCGTGGGACAGGGGGGTTGAATGAGCAGTTCTTC. Protein sequence: CASSLRGTGGLNEQFF.

This clonotype was detected ten times or more. This rearrangement joins TRBV24-1 to TRBJ2-3; TRBD1 matches at 8 bases. This CDR3 region has 17 residues. Germline lookup yields CDR1 KGHDR and CDR2 SFDVKD. V lost 5 bases, J lost 1 base, and 10 bases stayed unmatched. The CDR3 region is CATSGAPEDRGTDTQYF. The CDR3 DNA reads TGTGCCACCAGTGGCGCGCCTGAGGACAGGGGCACAGATACGCAGTATTTT.

The V and J genes are TRBV5-1 and TRBJ1-1; possibly TRBD1 for D (6 bases). V lost 4 bases and J lost 0, with 16 bases in between. The germline gives CDR1 SGHRS, CDR2 YFSETQ. This CDR3 is 16 amino acids long. The CDR3 DNA reads as TGCGCCAGCAGCATACGACAGGCTAGCATGAACACTGAAGCTTTCTTT. It yields the protein CASSIRQASMNTEAFF.

The rearrangement links TRBV19 to TRBJ1-5, with D maybe TRBD1 (5 bases). This CDR3 has 13 residues. The germline V and J ends were trimmed by 5 bases and 7 bases, with 12 bases remaining between them. Germline V lookup: CDR1 LNHDA, CDR2 SQIVND (reference sequence). CDR3 in DNA: TGTGCCAGTAGTGGACCGGGGGTGCAGCCCCAGCATTTT. Amino acid sequence: CASSGPGVQPQHF. The full variable domain, rest sourced from reference TRBV19 and TRBJ1-5, is DGGITQSPKYLFRKEGQNVTLSCEQNLNHDAMYWYRQDPGQGLRLIYYSQIVNDFQKGDIAEGYSVSREKKESFPLTVTSAQKNPTAFYLCASSGPGVQPQHFGDGTRLSIL.

The V call is TRBV27, the J call TRBJ1-5; tentative D call: TRBD1 (6 bases). Per the germline V gene, CDR1 is MNHEY and CDR2 is SMNVEV (reference sequence). The CDR3 has 17 residues. Trimming left V 5 bases short and J 2 bases short, with 19 bases between. The CDR3 spells CASSIRRQGLGNQPQHF. For the CDR3, the DNA is TGTGCCAGCAGTATCCGCCGGCAGGGGCTTGGCAATCAGCCCCAGCATTTT.

The chain carries TRBV2 and TRBJ1-1, with 11 bases lining up with TRBD1. The germline gives CDR1 SNHLY, CDR2 FYNNEI. V lost 7 bases to trimming and J lost 4 bases; unmatched junction nucleotides: 14. The CDR3 sequence is 17 residues long. CDR3 DNA sequence: TGTGCCAGCAACGGCGGCGCGGGACAGGGGGACGGCACTGAAGCTTTCTTT. Translation: CASNGGAGQGDGTEAFF. Full variable domain (rest looked up from reference TRBV2 and TRBJ1-1): EPEVTQTPSHQVTQMGQEVILRCVPISNHLYFYWYRQILGQKVEFLVSFYNNEISEKSEIFDDQFSVERPDGSNFTLKIRSTKLEDSAMYFCASNGGAGQGDGTEAFFGQGTRLTVV.

In this sample, this clonotype turned up a few times. The chain combines TRBV7-2 with TRBJ2-1; TRBD2 aligns across 9 bases. The CDR3 is 16 residues long. CDR1 is SGHTA and CDR2 is FQGNSA in the germline V gene. J was trimmed by 1 base and V by 0 bases; bases with no gene match: 1. The CDR3 sequence: CASSLAAGGSYNEQFF. CDR3 DNA: TGTGCCAGCAGCTTAGCGGCGGGGGGGTCCTACAATGAGCAGTTCTTC.

The chain uses TRBV20-1 and TRBJ2-3; D is ambiguous. The germline gives CDR1 DFQATT, CDR2 SNEGSKA (reference sequence). The CDR3 is made up of 10 amino acids. The V end lost 4 bases, the J end lost 2 bases, and 1 base lay between the germline ends. The CDR3 loop is CSANTDTQYF. The DNA for the CDR3 is TGCAGTGCTAACACAGATACGCAGTATTTT.

The chain's CDR3 is CASSVETGVGANVLTF. CDR3 coding DNA: TGTGCCAGCAGCGTAGAAACGGGGGTTGGGGCCAACGTCCTGACTTTC. This chain connects TRBV9 to TRBJ2-6; tentatively, D is TRBD2 (6 bases). The CDR3 is 16 residues long. Trimming took off 0 bases at V and 3 bases at J, with 10 bases between the two ends. CDR1 is SGDLS, CDR2 YYNGEE, per germline. Full variable domain (missing parts from reference TRBV9 and TRBJ2-6): DSGVTQTPKHLITATGQRVTLRCSPRSGDLSVYWYQQSLDQGLQFLIQYYNGEERAKGNILERFSAQQFPDLHSELNLSSLELGDSALYFCASSVETGVGANVLTFGAGSRLTVL.